Included here is one T cell receptor (beta chain) sequence, with context. Germline V lookup: CDR1 SQVTM, CDR2 ANQGSEA. Deletions cut 6 bases from V and 1 base from J, with 9 bases between. The CDR3 loop spans 12 amino acids. This record comes from a study of TIL therapy for anti-PD-1-resistant metastatic lung cancer. Overall study: Tumor harvest preceded PD-1/PD-L1 blockade, followed by nivolumab treatment.

The immunoSEQ assay was v3. Clones were read by immunoSEQ multiplex PCR, and TCRdb kept only the in-frame ones, dropping some. Seen here are 55,000 or so clones, roughly four fifths observed once, and the top ten hold 2.9%. Time point denoted: pre-treatment sample, taken before nivolumab and TIL therapy. The chain joins TRBV29-1 to TRBJ2-5, with D possibly TRBD1 on 5 matching bases. The source of this sequence is a person aged 25-85 years with non-small cell lung cancer. The sequencing used blood, collected at baseline. The CDR3 nucleotides read TGCAGCGTGACAGAAAGCCAAGAGACCCAGTACTTC. Protein sequence: CSVTESQETQYF.